Listed below are T cell receptor beta chains from one sample, sequenced in a study of blood T cell repertoires in COVID-19. Measured with immunoSEQ multiplex PCR; TCRdb has only the in-frame clones, and not every one. Counted here are 200,000 to 300,000 clones, around 86% occurring once; the ten biggest clones make up 3% to 3.5%. What was sequenced was peripheral blood. Every receptor here comes from a woman aged 25 to 45 who had recovered from COVID-19. CDR3s include the opening cysteine and the closing phenylalanine or tryptophan. Fields, in order: V gene, J gene, D gene, CDR3 protein. D genes are given only for firm matches.

>TRBV6-5|TRBJ2-5|TRBD2
CASSYFSGGAGETQYF
>TRBV4-2|TRBJ2-4|TRBD2
CASSQDRRASGGAGYIQYF
>TRBV10-1|TRBJ1-1|.
CASSESTIMNTEAFF
>TRBV14|TRBJ2-3|TRBD2
CASSLLGASGGTTDTQYF
>TRBV11-2|TRBJ1-4|.
CASSLEGSLPTNEKLFF
>TRBV19|TRBJ2-4|.
CASSSGHGAKNIQYF
>TRBV21-1|TRBJ1-2|.
CASKAGDGYTF
>TRBV7-9|TRBJ1-4|.
CASSLVTGGGSSLVTF
>TRBV4-1|TRBJ2-1|TRBD2
CASSQASGGSYNEQFF
>TRBV24-1|TRBJ1-1|TRBD1
CATNPSTGSTEAFF
>TRBV14|TRBJ2-7|.
CASSQKWGSTYEQYF
>TRBV12-5|TRBJ2-1|.
CASGFGGSTNEQFF
>TRBV7-9|TRBJ1-5|TRBD1
CASSLGIAGGRNQPQHF
>TRBV6-5|TRBJ2-3|TRBD1
CASSSTGAASDTQYF
>TRBV10-3|TRBJ2-2|TRBD1
CATGPTGANTGELFF
>TRBV7-9|TRBJ1-2|.
CASSFGNSVYGYTF
>TRBV2|TRBJ2-7|.
CASSQTWEQYF
>TRBV12-3/TRBV12-4|TRBJ1-5|.
CASTKKGSGPQHF
>TRBV5-1|TRBJ2-3|TRBD1
CASSTGQRGDTQYF
>TRBV29-1|TRBJ1-2|.
CSVENGVNSGYTF
>TRBV18|TRBJ1-3|TRBD1
CASSHGQAPSGNTIYF
>TRBV3-1/TRBV3-2|TRBJ1-5|.
CASSPSATGTQPQHF
>TRBV19|TRBJ2-3|TRBD2
CASSTGLAGTDTQYF
>TRBV5-5|TRBJ1-4|TRBD1
CASSLGQGDEKLFF
>TRBV5-1|TRBJ1-6|.
CASSLGQMNSPLHF
>TRBV27|TRBJ2-3|.
CASSYGGGFLTDTRYF
>TRBV6-6|TRBJ2-3|TRBD1
CASSYLETGLADTQYF
>TRBV27|TRBJ1-6|.
CASIFRSCSPLHF
>TRBV4-1|TRBJ1-4|.
CASSPRLREEKLFF
>TRBV29-1|TRBJ2-1|TRBD2
CSVDLRGGTSGLYNEQFF
>TRBV27|TRBJ1-5|.
CASSLEGGGQPQHF
>TRBV4-1|TRBJ2-1|.
CASSQDYLNEQFF
>TRBV7-2|TRBJ1-1|TRBD1
CASSPTDRVNTEAFF
>TRBV2|TRBJ2-2|TRBD2
CASSELSGATGELFF
>TRBV5-1|TRBJ2-6|TRBD1
CASSSQGAGANVLTF
>TRBV4-2|TRBJ2-1|TRBD1
CASSQDRQGSLSYNEQFF
>TRBV28|TRBJ1-2|.
CASSSTGTPRYGYTF
>TRBV19|TRBJ1-2|.
CASSMRSTANNKFYGYTF
>TRBV5-1|TRBJ1-1|TRBD1
CASSLGTALNTEAFF
>TRBV6-5|TRBJ2-5|TRBD2
CASSYSGGGQETQYF
>TRBV10-3|TRBJ2-7|TRBD1
CAINDRADSYEQYF
>TRBV29-1|TRBJ1-1|TRBD1
CSVQPTGEEGKNTEAFF
>TRBV6-5|TRBJ2-1|TRBD2
CASSRLAGGPDEQFF